A single sample is the source of the 24 T cell receptor beta chains below, sequenced in a study of blood T cells in healthy people across ages. Primed by a sample-barcoded 5' primer and a J-beta primer mix, a second PCR proceeded for roughly 7 to 12 cycles. TCRdb recomputed calls from the 5' RACE reads with MiXCR, one row per CDR3 protein. The data contain more than 500,000 distinct CDR3 sequences, 27% of them singletons. Sample: blood. The receptors here all came from a woman in her seventies in good health.

The CDR3 DNA reads as TGTGCCATCAGTGACGGGGGGCGGGATGAGCAGTTCTTC. This codes for CAISDGGRDEQFF. The V gene is TRBV10-3, the J gene TRBJ2-1, with D maybe TRBD2 (7 bases). Germline V gives CDR1 ENHRY, CDR2 SYGVKD. Trimming cost V 3 bases and J 8 bases, with 11 bases left between them. The CDR3 has 13 amino acids.

This CDR3 is CASSQELVTEAFF. In nucleotides, the CDR3 is TGTGCCAGCAGCCAAGAGTTGGTAACTGAAGCTTTCTTT. The gene calls are TRBV3-1 and TRBJ1-1; D gene uncertain. Per the germline V gene, CDR1 is LGHDT and CDR2 is YNNKEL (reference sequence). This CDR3 region has 13 residues. V lost 0 bases, J lost 5 bases, and 7 bases lay in between.

On this clonotype: Sequence at one end of the junction differs from germline and may be a read error. The chain employs TRBV4-2 and TRBJ2-3, with D perhaps matching TRBD2 (7 bases). CDR1 LGHNA and CDR2 YNFKEQ come from the germline V gene. The CDR3 covers 14 residues. CDR3 sequence reads: CACSQGGATDTQYF. In nucleotides, the CDR3 is TGTGCCTGCAGCCAAGGGGGGGCCACAGATACGCAGTATTTT.

The V call is TRBV6-2 or TRBV6-3, the J call TRBJ2-3, with D perhaps TRBD1 (6 bases). There are 16 residues in the CDR3. Germline V gene sequence: CDR1 MNHEY, CDR2 SVGEGT. V gave up 5 bases and J gave up 1 base, with 16 bases separating them. CDR3: CASSLGHRFGTDTQYF. CDR3 DNA: TGTGCCAGCAGTCTGGGACACCGGTTCGGCACAGATACGCAGTATTTT.

This sequence joins TRBV6-6 and TRBJ2-5; 8 nucleotides line up with TRBD1. The germline CDR1 and CDR2 sequences are MNHNY and SVGAGI (reference sequence). The CDR3 spans 16 residues. The V segment lost 4 bases and the J segment 5 bases; nucleotides outside the gene matches: 12. The CDR3 loop is CASSSFFRGHGETQYF. CDR3 nucleotides: TGTGCCAGCAGTTCGTTTTTCAGGGGGCATGGGGAGACCCAGTACTTC.

This chain links TRBV7-8 with TRBJ2-5, with a possible D match to TRBD1 (6 bases). The DNA matches TRBJ2-1 better at its end, which makes the J call doubtful. The germline V gene encodes CDR1 SGHVS and CDR2 FQNEAQ. There are 16 residues in the CDR3. CDR3 protein: CASSDPSSGQQKEQFF. The CDR3 DNA follows: TGTGCCAGCAGCGACCCCTCTTCTGGACAGCAAAAAGAGCAGTTCTTC.

Here the CDR3 reads CSACPSGKYQETQYF. The CDR3 bases are TGCAGTGCCTGTCCTAGCGGAAAGTACCAAGAGACCCAGTACTTC. The chain has TRBV20-1 and TRBJ2-5; the match to TRBD2 covers 7 bases. Looked up from germline, CDR1 is DFQATT and CDR2 is SNEGSKA (reference sequence). The length of the CDR3 is 15 residues. The ends lost 6 bases at V and 0 bases at J; junction bases unmatched: 10.

The chain has TRBV29-1 and TRBJ1-1; TRBD1 might be the D (5 bases). Trimming cost V 5 bases and J 1 base, with 11 bases left between them. Germline V gene lookup returns CDR1 SQVTM and CDR2 ANQGSEA. The CDR3 sequence is 13 residues long. Here the CDR3 reads CSVKDGGNTEAFF. For the CDR3, the DNA is TGCAGCGTTAAGGATGGGGGGAACACTGAAGCTTTCTTT.

This clonotype was detected many times. The rearrangement joins TRBV5-5 to TRBJ2-5, with 11 nucleotides matching TRBD1. Germline lookup yields CDR1 SGHKS and CDR2 YYEKEE (reference sequence). After removal of 1 base from V and 7 bases from J, the junction contained 9 bases not matched to a gene. The CDR3 is made up of 16 amino acids. The CDR3 nucleotides read TGTGCCAGCAGCTTGTTCGGGACAGGGGGAAAGGGGACCCAGTACTTC. Its translation: CASSLFGTGGKGTQYF.

This clonotype was recorded a few times. The genes are TRBV5-1 and TRBJ1-5, with D maybe TRBD1 (5 bases). Germline V CDR1 and CDR2: SGHRS, YFSETQ. V lost 4 bases, J lost 4 bases, and 21 bases lay in between. The CDR3 is 17 amino acids. CDR3 nucleotides: TGCGCCAGCAGCCCACTCCCCATGACAGCCTATAATCAGCCCCAGCATTTT. It yields the protein CASSPLPMTAYNQPQHF.

This clonotype occurred many times. The V and J genes are TRBV21-1 and TRBJ2-4; the D segment call TRBD2 is taken from the table without a DNA check. TRBV21-1 is shown as a pseudogene. The CDR3 totals 16 residues. CDR3 protein: CASSIHSGGAENIQYF. In DNA, the CDR3 is TGTGCCAGCAGCATCCATAGCGGGGGGGCCGAAAACATTCAGTACTTC.

Remarks on this clonotype: A read error may account for a junction end that differs from germline. This rearrangement joins TRBV6-1 to TRBJ2-7; 10 bases line up with TRBD2. CDR3 length: 15 amino acids. The germline V gene has CDR1 MNHNS and CDR2 SASEGT. DNA for the CDR3: TGTGCCAGAAGTGAAACCAGCGGGGGGGCCGGAGAGCAGCACTTC. Amino acids: CARSETSGGAGEQHF.

This chain joins TRBV20-1 and TRBJ2-5; 10 bases agree with TRBD2. The CDR3 extends over 18 amino acids. V gave up 5 bases and J gave up 1 base; unmatched junction bases: 16. Germline V gene data show CDR1 as DFQATT and CDR2 as SNEGSKA (reference sequence). The CDR3 loop is CSAHRLAGARGSQETQYF. As DNA, the CDR3 is TGCAGTGCTCATAGGCTAGCGGGAGCCAGAGGGAGCCAAGAGACCCAGTACTTC.

V gene TRBV3-1 combines with J gene TRBJ2-4, with 7 bases fitting TRBD1. Trimming removed 4 bases from V and 2 bases from J; junction bases left unmatched: 2. CDR3 length equals 14 residues. Germline values: CDR1 LGHDT, CDR2 YNNKEL (reference sequence). CDR3 sequence reads: CASSPGQPKNIQYF. In nucleotides, the CDR3 is TGTGCCAGCAGCCCGGGACAGCCCAAAAACATTCAGTACTTC.

The V call is TRBV5-6, the J call TRBJ1-2, with a weak D call TRBD1 (6 bases). Germline assignment: CDR1 SGHDT and CDR2 YYEEEE. Trimming removed 3 bases from V and 5 bases from J, with 8 bases in between. The CDR3 covers 12 residues. The CDR3 here is CASSSGQYGYTF. The CDR3 DNA reads TGTGCCAGCAGCTCCGGACAGTATGGCTACACCTTC. Based on the CDR3 plus reference TRBV5-6 and TRBJ1-2, the full variable domain is DAGVTQSPTHLIKTRGQQVTLRCSPKSGHDTVSWYQQALGQGPQFIFQYYEEEERQRGNFPDRFSGHQFPNYSSELNVNALLLGDSALYLCASSSGQYGYTFGSGTRLTVV.

This sequence joins TRBV6-5 and TRBJ2-7; 8 nucleotides line up with TRBD1. With V trimmed by 2 bases and J by 5 bases, 14 bases remained unmatched. The germline V gene has CDR1 MNHEY and CDR2 SVGAGI. CDR3 size: 17 residues. The CDR3 region is CASSYTSTRDRPNEQYF. The CDR3 nucleotides are TGTGCCAGCAGTTACACAAGCACCCGGGACAGGCCTAACGAGCAGTACTTC.

This clonotype was seen more than once but under ten times. The rearrangement uses TRBV9 and TRBJ2-7; D not resolved. Deletions cut 0 bases from V and 0 bases from J, with 4 bases between. This CDR3 spans 13 amino acids. Germline V gene lookup returns CDR1 SGDLS and CDR2 YYNGEE. In nucleotides, the CDR3 is TGTGCCAGCAGCGTAGCGGACTCCTACGAGCAGTACTTC. The encoded protein is CASSVADSYEQYF.

This chain links TRBV12-3 or TRBV12-4 with TRBJ1-1; TRBD1 might be the D (5 bases). V gave up 7 bases and J gave up 11 bases, with 32 bases separating them. This CDR3 is built from 17 residues. CDR3 sequence: CASTLGGEGPKLKRAFF. In DNA, the CDR3 is TGTGCCAGCACCCTAGGCGGGGAGGGACCCAAATTAAAGAGGGCTTTCTTT.

This clonotype turned up a few times. The chain links TRBV4-3 to TRBJ2-2; D gene unclear. Trimming removed 0 bases at V and 7 bases at J, with 9 bases between. The germline V gene encodes CDR1 LGHNA and CDR2 YSLEER. This CDR3 spans 14 amino acids. In DNA, the CDR3 is TGCGCCAGCAGCCAAGAGAGTCGGAGCGGGGAGCTGTTTTTT. Its protein product is CASSQESRSGELFF.

This clonotype was seen only a few times. The V and J genes are TRBV15 and TRBJ2-5, with D maybe TRBD1 (6 bases). Trimming removed 2 bases at V and 7 bases at J, with 8 bases between. The CDR3 spans 12 residues. CDR1 LNHNV and CDR2 YYDKDF come from the germline V gene (reference sequence). The CDR3 region has the DNA TGTGCCACCAGCAGACAAGGGGGGACCCAGTACTTC. Translated: CATSRQGGTQYF.

The chain couples TRBV20-1 to TRBJ2-1, with D possibly TRBD2 on 6 matching bases. This CDR3 spans 15 amino acids. The V gene's germline CDR1 is DFQATT and CDR2 SNEGSKA (reference sequence). Deletions cut 1 base from V and 0 bases from J, with 10 bases between. CDR3 bases: TGCAGTGCTAGAGTTACGGGGGACTCCTACAATGAGCAGTTCTTC. Its translation: CSARVTGDSYNEQFF.

This clonotype came up many times. The chain carries TRBV27 and TRBJ2-1, with no clear D. The CDR3 is 13 residues long. Looked up from germline, CDR1 is MNHEY and CDR2 is SMNVEV (reference sequence). Trimming left V 2 bases short and J 4 bases short, with 6 bases between. In nucleotides, the CDR3 is TGTGCCAGCAGTTTAATCGGGTACAATGAGCAGTTCTTC. This gives the protein CASSLIGYNEQFF.

The rearrangement joins TRBV29-1 to TRBJ1-1; perhaps TRBD1 as D (5 bases). Germline CDR1 SQVTM, CDR2 ANQGSEA. Trimming stripped 7 bases from V and 2 bases from J, with 11 bases between. This CDR3 region has 12 residues. This CDR3 reads CSGHQGNTEAFF. Written as DNA, the CDR3 is TGCAGCGGACACCAGGGAAACACTGAAGCTTTCTTT.

This chain joins TRBV11-2 and TRBJ1-2; the D gene is possibly TRBD1 (5 bases). The CDR3 covers 15 residues. V was cut by 1 base and J by 8 bases, with 17 bases left in between. Germline CDR1 reads SGHAT; CDR2 reads FQNNGV. CDR3 amino acids: CASSLGGIRQGGYTF. The CDR3 coding sequence is TGTGCCAGCAGCTTAGGTGGTATTAGGCAGGGAGGCTACACCTTC.